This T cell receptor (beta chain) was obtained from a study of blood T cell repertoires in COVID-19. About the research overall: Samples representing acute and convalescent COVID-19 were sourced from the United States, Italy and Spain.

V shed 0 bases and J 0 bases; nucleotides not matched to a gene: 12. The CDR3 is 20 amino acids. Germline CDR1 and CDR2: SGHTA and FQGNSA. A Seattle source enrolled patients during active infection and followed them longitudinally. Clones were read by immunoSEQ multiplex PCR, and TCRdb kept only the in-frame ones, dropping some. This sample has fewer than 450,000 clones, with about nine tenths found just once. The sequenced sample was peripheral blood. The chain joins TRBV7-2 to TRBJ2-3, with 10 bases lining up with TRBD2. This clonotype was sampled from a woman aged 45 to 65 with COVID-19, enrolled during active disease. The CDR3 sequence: CASSLAVVRLAGASTDTQYF. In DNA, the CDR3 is TGTGCCAGCAGCTTAGCGGTAGTTAGGCTAGCGGGGGCCAGCACAGATACGCAGTATTTT.